Presented here are 18 T cell receptor beta chains from one specimen sequenced in a study of CD8 T cells in Susac syndrome. A quantity of about 0.5 to 1 ug RNA underwent reverse transcription using random hexamers. Via MiXCR, TCRdb re-called the immunoSEQ multiplex PCR reads, giving one row per CDR3 protein. The sample includes approximately 210,000 distinct CDR3 sequences, approximately 94% of them seen just once. The sequencing sample was made of CD4+ T cells from PBMCs. These receptors all come from a human donor with Susac syndrome.

The chain is built from TRBV20-1 and TRBJ1-1; the D is unclear. Trimming cost V 5 bases and J 3 bases, with 4 bases left between them. The V gene's germline CDR1 is DFQATT and CDR2 SNEGSKA (reference sequence). CDR3 length: 10 residues. The CDR3 DNA reads TGCAGTGCTTGGGACACTGAAGCTTTCTTT. It codes for CSAWDTEAFF.

In DNA, the CDR3 is TGTGCCACCAGTGAGGGACAGGGACGGTACTCACCCCTCCACTTT. Translation gives CATSEGQGRYSPLHF. This sequence joins TRBV24-1 and TRBJ1-6; TRBD1 matches at 9 bases. CDR1 KGHDR and CDR2 SFDVKD come from the germline V gene. This CDR3 has 15 residues. The trim removed 4 bases at V and 10 bases at J, leaving 7 bases unmatched.

This clonotype was seen just once. This chain links TRBV5-1 with TRBJ1-1; D gene uncertain. Germline V gene lookup returns CDR1 SGHRS and CDR2 YFSETQ. Trimming took 0 bases from V and 6 from J, leaving 12 bases between them. The CDR3 loop spans 14 amino acids. This chain's CDR3 is CASSLDGVLAEAFF. The CDR3 coding sequence is TGCGCCAGCAGCTTGGATGGGGTTCTGGCTGAAGCTTTCTTT.

The CDR3 DNA reads TGTGCCAGCAAACTAGCGGGGGGTACCGTTCAGTACTTC. It encodes CASKLAGGTVQYF. The gene calls are TRBV7-2 and TRBJ2-4; TRBD2 aligns across 12 bases. J gave up 11 bases and V 7 bases, and 6 bases lay outside the gene matches. The CDR3 spans 13 residues. The germline gives CDR1 SGHTA, CDR2 FQGNSA.

This chain joins TRBV4-3 and TRBJ1-5; D unclear. The CDR3 is 15 residues long. Trimming left V 2 bases short and J 7 bases short, with 15 bases between. Germline CDR1 is LGHNA and CDR2 is YSLEER. CDR3 loop: CASSQNGQVRQPQHF. The CDR3, as DNA: TGCGCCAGCAGCCAAAATGGCCAAGTCAGGCAGCCCCAGCATTTT.

This rearrangement joins TRBV9 to TRBJ1-5; no clear D gene. CDR3 length equals 15 residues. Germline lookup yields CDR1 SGDLS and CDR2 YYNGEE. Trimming took 1 base from V and 0 from J, leaving 8 bases between them. CDR3 residues: CASSVNSHSNQPQHF. DNA of the CDR3: TGTGCCAGCAGCGTAAACAGTCATAGCAATCAGCCCCAGCATTTT.

This sequence joins TRBV12-3 or TRBV12-4 and TRBJ2-1; D not certain. The CDR3 covers 11 residues. V was trimmed by 1 base and J by 10 bases, leaving 5 bases between them. The CDR3: CASSLVGEQFF. The CDR3 DNA is TGTGCCAGCAGTTTAGTGGGAGAGCAGTTCTTC.

This chain uses TRBV12-3 or TRBV12-4 with TRBJ2-5; no reliable D call. With 6 bases removed from V and 1 base from J, the gap between germline ends came to 9 bases. CDR3 length equals 13 residues. CDR3 DNA: TGTGCCAGCAGCAGATATGCCCAAGAGACCCAGTACTTC. It translates to CASSRYAQETQYF.

The CDR3 DNA is TGTGCCAGCAGCCAAGAAGGCCAACGGGAGACCCAGTACTTC. It codes for CASSQEGQRETQYF. The rearrangement uses TRBV3-1 and TRBJ2-5; no firm D call. Germline V CDR1 and CDR2: LGHDT, YNNKEL (reference sequence). V lost 0 bases and J lost 5, with 10 bases in between. There are 14 residues in the CDR3.

The chain carries TRBV19 and TRBJ2-3; D unresolved. Germline loops: CDR1 LNHDA, CDR2 SQIVND (reference sequence). The CDR3 covers 15 residues. Trimming took 0 bases from V and 6 from J, leaving 13 bases between them. CDR3 loop: CASSIDRVGGDTQYF. CDR3 DNA: TGTGCCAGTAGTATAGATAGGGTTGGTGGGGATACGCAGTATTTT.

This chain links TRBV7-2 with TRBJ2-3; 10 positions match TRBD1. This CDR3 spans 15 amino acids. V was pared by 7 bases and J by 4 bases, with 8 bases of the junction left unmatched. Looked up from germline, CDR1 is SGHTA and CDR2 is FQGNSA. DNA for the CDR3: TGTGCCAGCACCCGGGACAGGGGCCACGCAGATACGCAGTATTTT. This encodes CASTRDRGHADTQYF.

V is TRBV2 and J is TRBJ2-2; TRBD1 agrees at 12 bases. The CDR3 is made up of 17 amino acids. After removal of 9 bases from V and 7 bases from J, the junction contained 15 bases not matched to a gene. Germline CDR1 is SNHLY and CDR2 is FYNNEI. CDR3 sequence reads: CARRPGQGASGGGELFF. CDR3 DNA: TGTGCCAGGAGACCGGGACAGGGGGCTAGCGGCGGCGGGGAGCTGTTTTTT.

The chain carries TRBV6-5 and TRBJ2-1, with 9 bases aligning to TRBD1. The CDR3 totals 14 residues. Germline V gene sequence: CDR1 MNHEY, CDR2 SVGAGI. V trimming: 2 bases; J trimming: 6 bases; junction bases outside the gene matches: 2. This CDR3 is CASSYGDRANEQFF. CDR3 bases: TGTGCCAGCAGTTACGGGGACAGGGCCAATGAGCAGTTCTTC.

The chain carries TRBV11-2 and TRBJ1-1, with D possibly TRBD1 on 5 matching bases. This CDR3 contains 13 residues. CDR1 is SGHAT, CDR2 FQNNGV, per germline. The V and J ends lost 5 bases and 5 bases respectively, with 12 bases between them. CDR3 sequence reads: CASSLSGETEAFF. In nucleotides, the CDR3 is TGTGCCAGCAGCCTCTCGGGGGAGACTGAAGCTTTCTTT.

The genes are TRBV4-2 and TRBJ1-1; 7 bases agree with TRBD1. The CDR3 spans 15 residues. Germline assignment: CDR1 LGHNA and CDR2 YNFKEQ. V lost 4 bases, J lost 2 bases, and 7 bases stayed unmatched. The CDR3 reads CASSPGTAGNTEAFF. CDR3 bases: TGTGCCAGCAGCCCAGGGACAGCCGGCAACACTGAAGCTTTCTTT.

This rearrangement joins TRBV6-6 to TRBJ2-5; perhaps D is TRBD1 or TRBD2 (7 bases each). V lost 5 bases, J lost 4 bases, and 14 bases lay in between. The CDR3 loop spans 14 amino acids. Germline V CDR1 and CDR2: MNHNY, SVGAGI (reference sequence). The CDR3 DNA sequence: TGTGCCAGCAGTAATCCAGGGGGGGGAGAGACCCAGTACTTC. It encodes CASSNPGGGETQYF.

The genes are TRBV12-3 or TRBV12-4 and TRBJ2-1; no reliable D call. Trimming pared 2 bases from V and 9 bases from J, leaving 14 bases between. The CDR3 totals 14 residues. The CDR3 sequence is CASSLRAKGSEQFF. The CDR3 DNA reads as TGTGCCAGCAGTTTAAGGGCTAAGGGTAGTGAGCAGTTCTTC.

This clonotype was detected only a few times. The chain couples TRBV11-1 to TRBJ2-5; D ambiguous. CDR1 and CDR2 (germline): SGHAT, FQDESV (reference sequence). The V gene lost 7 bases and the J gene lost 2 bases, with 20 bases spanning the gap. The CDR3 extends over 16 amino acids. For the CDR3, the DNA is TGTGCCAGCACCCCCCTCGGGCAGGCCCCACAAGAGACCCAGTACTTC. It specifies CASTPLGQAPQETQYF.